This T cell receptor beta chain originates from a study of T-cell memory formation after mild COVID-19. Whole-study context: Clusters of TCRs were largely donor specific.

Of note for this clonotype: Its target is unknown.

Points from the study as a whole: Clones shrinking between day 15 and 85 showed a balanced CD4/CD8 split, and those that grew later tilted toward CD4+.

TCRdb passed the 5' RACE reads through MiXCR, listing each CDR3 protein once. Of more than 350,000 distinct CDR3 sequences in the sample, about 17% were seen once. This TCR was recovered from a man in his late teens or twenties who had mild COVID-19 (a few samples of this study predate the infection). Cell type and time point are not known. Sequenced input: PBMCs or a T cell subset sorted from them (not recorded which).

CDR3 region: CASSLRDRGLSGNTIYF. CDR3 DNA sequence: TGTGCCAGCAGCTTAAGAGACAGGGGTTTATCAGGAAACACCATATATTTT. The genes are TRBV7-8 and TRBJ1-3; 8 nucleotides agree with TRBD1. The germline V gene encodes CDR1 SGHVS and CDR2 FQNEAQ. J lost 4 bases, V lost 2 bases, and 10 bases had no gene match. There are 17 residues in the CDR3.